Listed here is a single T cell receptor beta chain. This specimen includes other DNA sequences encoding the same CDR3. The CDR3 extends over 14 amino acids. The germline V gene has CDR1 LNHDA and CDR2 SQIVND (reference sequence). The V and J ends lost 3 bases and 4 bases, in that order; junction bases with no gene match: 3. Some clones are missing from TCRdb's copy, which holds only in-frame ones; the method was immunoSEQ multiplex PCR. The sample contains 250,000 or so clones, 85% to 90% of which appear only once. This sample is part of a study of blood T cell repertoires in COVID-19. Study context: Samples of COVID-19 (acute and convalescent) were obtained from the United States, Italy and Spain.

Everyone who took part was 18 to 89 years old, and they came from 20 to 25 US areas. The chain has TRBV19 and TRBJ1-5, with TRBD1 identical over 7 bases. The source is a woman aged 30 to 39 with acute COVID-19. The sample taken for sequencing was PBMCs or T cells enriched from blood (not recorded which). For the CDR3, the DNA is TGTGCCAGTAGTATGGCAGGGGGTAATCAGCCCCAGCATTTT. Amino acid sequence: CASSMAGGNQPQHF.